Listed here is a single T cell receptor beta chain. This sample is drawn from a study of blood T cell repertoires in COVID-19. Across the study: The United States, Italy and Spain supplied acute and convalescent COVID-19 samples. PBMCs, B-cell-depleted T cells, or T cells were the source of the cDNA or gDNA that made up the material.

CDR3 length equals 15 residues. V gave up 0 bases and J gave up 2 bases, with 8 bases separating them. Germline V gene data show CDR1 as SGHKS and CDR2 as YYEKEE (reference sequence). Original processing methods: Scientists estimated how many nucleated cells there were by amplifying reference gene primers. This table comes from immunoSEQ multiplex PCR, and its TCRdb copy is limited to in-frame clones, with some not included. That table gives V, J and clone size, and the DNA gave D and trimming. Of around 380,000 clones listed, about 80% were seen once; the top ten hold under 1.2%. The J gene is TRBJ2-2, the V gene TRBV5-5; no clear D gene. The source of this sequence is a human donor with acute or convalescent COVID-19. The donor label of this sample is uncertain. The material sequenced was peripheral blood. In nucleotides, the CDR3 is TGTGCCAGCAGCTTGGCCCTAATTAACACCGGGGAGCTGTTTTTT. Protein product: CASSLALINTGELFF.